Listed below are T cell receptor beta chains from one sample, sequenced in a study of blood T cell repertoires in COVID-19. Data came from immunoSEQ multiplex PCR; TCRdb stores just in-frame clones and leaves some out. This sample has 260,000 or so clones, with roughly 90% found just once. The specimen was PBMCs or T cells enriched from blood (not recorded which). The receptors stem from a woman under 40 with acute COVID-19. Each CDR3 is given with its conserved first and last residue. The order of the fields is J gene, V gene, D gene, clone size, CDR3 DNA, CDR3 protein. The D gene is left open where the match is weak. For some rows the clone size is stated as once, few or many, or as a class when expanded; others skip it.

TRBJ2-3	TRBV18	TRBD1	NA	TGTGCCAGCTCGAACCCGGGACAGGGGACAGATACGCAGTATTTT	CASSNPGQGTDTQYF
TRBJ2-7	TRBV2	NA	NA	TGTGCCAGCAGTACAGGGAACTACGAGCAGTACTTC	CASSTGNYEQYF
TRBJ1-1	TRBV4-1	NA	NA	TGCGCCAGCAGCCAAGGTGCGGGGGAGAACACTGAAGCTTTCTTT	CASSQGAGENTEAFF
TRBJ2-7	TRBV7-8	TRBD2	NA	TGTGCCAGCAGTCTAGCGGGGCTATACGAGCAGTACTTC	CASSLAGLYEQYF
TRBJ1-1	TRBV6-5	NA	NA	TGTGCCAGCAGTTCAGGGGTGAGGGACACTGAAGCTTTCTTT	CASSSGVRDTEAFF
TRBJ2-7	TRBV3-1/TRBV3-2	NA	NA	TGTGCCAGCAGCCAAGCACAGTCCCCAGACTACGAGCAGTACTTC	CASSQAQSPDYEQYF
TRBJ1-2	TRBV4-1	NA	NA	TGCGCCAGCAGCCAAGAACTCCAGGGAAAGAGCTATGGCTACACCTTC	CASSQELQGKSYGYTF
TRBJ1-6	TRBV11-2	NA	NA	TGTGCCAGCAGTTTTGGGACGCTCCCGGGGGATTCACCCCTCCACTTT	CASSFGTLPGDSPLHF
TRBJ1-1	TRBV3-1/TRBV3-2	NA	NA	TGTGCCAGCAGCTACGTCGGAGGGACGAACACTGAAGCTTTCTTT	CASSYVGGTNTEAFF
TRBJ2-3	TRBV6-1	NA	few	TGTGCCAGCAGTGGAGCGACAGGAGACGGAACAGATACGCAGTATTTT	CASSGATGDGTDTQYF
TRBJ1-5	TRBV6-5	NA	NA	TGTGCCAGCAGTTACGGAGGCGGCCGGCCCCAGCATTTT	CASSYGGGRPQHF
TRBJ2-1	TRBV5-1	TRBD2	NA	TGCGCCAGCAGCTCCTCTAGCGGGGGGCCCCTCCACAATGAGCAGTTCTTC	CASSSSSGGPLHNEQFF
TRBJ1-2	TRBV2	TRBD1	NA	TGTGCCAGCATCCCAAGACGTGGGGGAGGGACAGGGAGCTATGGCTACACCTTC	CASIPRRGGGTGSYGYTF
TRBJ2-7	TRBV3-1/TRBV3-2	TRBD2	NA	TGTGCCAGCGGGCGGGGAGGGTACGAGCAGTACTTC	CASGRGGYEQYF
TRBJ1-5	TRBV11-2	NA	NA	TGTGCCAGCAGCTTTAATGGGGCCACAGATACGCAGCATTTT	CASSFNGATDTQHF
TRBJ2-7	TRBV7-9	NA	once	TGTGCCAGCAGCTTCTCGACACCCTACGAGCAGTACTTC	CASSFSTPYEQYF
TRBJ1-1	TRBV10-3	NA	once	TGTGCCATCAGTGGCGGGCCCGTGAACACTGAAGCTTTCTTT	CAISGGPVNTEAFF
TRBJ2-2	TRBV18	TRBD2	NA	TGTGCCAGCTCACCACCGCGGGGGGACGTCGCGAACACCGGGGAGCTGTTTTTT	CASSPPRGDVANTGELFF
TRBJ1-3	TRBV3-1/TRBV3-2	NA	NA	TGTGCCAGCAGCCAAGAGTATCAGGGGTACACCATATATTTT	CASSQEYQGYTIYF
TRBJ1-3	TRBV4-1	NA	NA	TGCGCCAGCAGCCAAGAAACCAGGGTACAGTCTGGAAACACCATATATTTT	CASSQETRVQSGNTIYF
TRBJ1-6	TRBV4-1	NA	NA	TGCGCCAGCAGGAGGGATAATTCACCCCTCCACTTT	CASRRDNSPLHF
TRBJ1-2	TRBV12-3/TRBV12-4	NA	NA	TGTGCCAGCACTGACAGCTATGGCTACACCTTC	CASTDSYGYTF
TRBJ1-1	TRBV6-5	NA	NA	TGTGCCAGCAGTTACATCGAAGAGGAAGCTTTCTTT	CASSYIEEEAFF
TRBJ1-2	TRBV27	TRBD1	NA	TGTGCCAGCAGTCCCGGACAGGGATGGAACTATGGCTACACCTTC	CASSPGQGWNYGYTF
TRBJ2-1	TRBV10-1	TRBD2	NA	TGCGCCACCGCTAGCGGGGTCCCCGGTAATGAGCAGTTCTTC	CATASGVPGNEQFF
TRBJ2-5	TRBV6-5	TRBD2	NA	TGTGCCAGCAGTCTGACTAGCGGGGGGGAGACCCAGTACTTC	CASSLTSGGETQYF
TRBJ2-1	TRBV10-3	TRBD2	NA	TGTGCCATCAGTGAGTCGTCCAGCGGGGTGTATGAGCAGTTCTTC	CAISESSSGVYEQFF
TRBJ1-1	TRBV7-9	NA	NA	TGTGCCAGCAGCTGGGACACCGGAGCTGAAGCTTTCTTT	CASSWDTGAEAFF
TRBJ1-1	TRBV23-1	NA	NA	TGCGCCAGCAGTCAATCGGGCACCTGGGCTTTCTTT	CASSQSGTWAFF
TRBJ2-2	TRBV7-9	NA	NA	TGTGCCAGCAGCGTAACCAGGGGGGACACCGGGGAGCTGTTTTTT	CASSVTRGDTGELFF
TRBJ2-3	TRBV27	NA	NA	TGTGCCAGCAGTTTATCAAACGGGGTTACGCAGTATTTT	CASSLSNGVTQYF
TRBJ2-7	TRBV5-8	NA	NA	TGTGCCAGCAGCCCCGATCAGGACAATATTATGGGTCGATCCTACGAGCAGTACTTC	CASSPDQDNIMGRSYEQYF
TRBJ1-4	TRBV19	TRBD1	NA	TGTGCCAGTAGCTTCGGTGCGACAGGGGAAACAGAAAAACTGTTTTTT	CASSFGATGETEKLFF
TRBJ2-7	TRBV11-3	TRBD1	NA	TGTGCCAGCAGCTGGGACAGGTCCTACGAGCAGTACTTC	CASSWDRSYEQYF
TRBJ1-2	TRBV5-6	TRBD1	NA	TGTGCCAGCAGCGTACCGGGACAGGGGGTAGGTGGCTACACCTTC	CASSVPGQGVGGYTF
TRBJ2-3	TRBV7-8	TRBD1	NA	TGTGCCAGCAGCCTAGGACAGGGGATAACAGATACGCAGTATTTT	CASSLGQGITDTQYF
TRBJ1-1	TRBV19	NA	NA	TGTGCCAGTAGTATACAGGATTTGAGGAACACTGAAGCTTTCTTT	CASSIQDLRNTEAFF
TRBJ2-3	TRBV24-1	TRBD1	NA	TGTGCCACCAGTGAGACAGGGGTCACAGATACGCAGTATTTT	CATSETGVTDTQYF
TRBJ2-5	TRBV7-7	TRBD1	NA	TGTGCTAGCAGCTCCAGCCGGACAGGGGAAGAGACCCAGTACTTC	CASSSSRTGEETQYF
TRBJ1-4	TRBV29-1	TRBD1	NA	TGCAGCGCCGGGACAGGGGGCATCGAAAAACTGTTTTTT	CSAGTGGIEKLFF
TRBJ1-5	TRBV15	NA	once	TGTGCCACCTCCCCGACAGGCAATAGCAATCAGCCCCAGCATTTT	CATSPTGNSNQPQHF
TRBJ2-7	TRBV11-2	TRBD1	many	TGTGCCAGCAGCTTAGGGGACAGCCTCTACGAGCAGTACTTC	CASSLGDSLYEQYF
TRBJ1-4	TRBV6-5	NA	NA	TGTGCCAGCAGTTACGGACGGAGGGTTGAAAAACTGTTTTTT	CASSYGRRVEKLFF
TRBJ1-2	TRBV7-2	TRBD1	few	TGTGCCAGCAGTACAGGGGGTGGCTATGGCTACACCTTC	CASSTGGGYGYTF
TRBJ1-5	TRBV19	NA	NA	TGTGCCAGTAACCCCCCGTGGGGGCTGCGCAATCAGCCCCAGCATTTT	CASNPPWGLRNQPQHF
TRBJ2-3	TRBV7-6	TRBD2	NA	TGTGCCAGCAGCTTACGGGGGACTAGCGCCGGCACAGATACGCAGTATTTT	CASSLRGTSAGTDTQYF
TRBJ2-2	TRBV6-2/TRBV6-3	NA	NA	TGTGCCAGCAGTTACAGCCAGGAAGGAACACTTTACACCGGGGAGCTGTTTTTT	CASSYSQEGTLYTGELFF
TRBJ1-6	TRBV19	TRBD1	NA	TGTGCCAGTACCTACAGGGGGCTGAATTCACCCCTCCACTTT	CASTYRGLNSPLHF
TRBJ2-1	TRBV6-4	NA	few	TGTGCCAGCAGTGACATAAAGGCGGTGGTTAGTGAGCAGTTCTTC	CASSDIKAVVSEQFF
TRBJ2-7	TRBV4-2	TRBD2	NA	TGTGCCAGCAGCCAAGAGGGGACTAGCGTCTCCTACGAGCAGTACTTC	CASSQEGTSVSYEQYF
TRBJ2-7	TRBV5-1	TRBD1	NA	TGCGCCAGCAGCTCGACAGGGGACGAGCAGTACTTC	CASSSTGDEQYF
TRBJ2-1	TRBV6-5	TRBD2	NA	TGTGCCAGCAGGCGGGGGCTAGCGGGGGACTATGAGCAGTTCTTC	CASRRGLAGDYEQFF
TRBJ2-7	TRBV2	NA	NA	TGTGCCAGCGCCCCGGGAGACTACGAGCAGTACTTC	CASAPGDYEQYF